This TCR beta chain was captured in a study of T cells after yellow fever vaccination. This CDR3 is built from 15 residues. This clonotype showed up just a few times. Via MiXCR, TCRdb re-called the 5' RACE reads, giving one row per CDR3 protein. Of around 500,000 distinct CDR3 sequences in the sample, 20% to 25% were seen once. Sequencing used PBMCs, obtained about 20 days after the first yellow fever vaccination. This clonotype originated in a man younger than 35 who received the YFV17D yellow fever vaccine. The gene calls are TRBV21-1 and TRBJ2-7. TRBV21-1 counts as a pseudogene. CDR3 in amino acids: CASSTWRVGRYEQYF. For the CDR3, the DNA is TGTGCCAGCAGCACGTGGAGAGTAGGGCGCTACGAGCAGTACTTC.